Each of the 9 T cell receptor beta chains below was sequenced from the same sample in a study of siplizumab effects on memory and regulatory T cells. Here immunoSEQ multiplex PCR was the method, and the copy in TCRdb shows in-frame clones only, minus some. The sample contains more than 90,000 clones, 80% to 95% of which appear only once. Sequencing was carried out using non-Treg CD4+ T cells sorted from blood. The receptors here all came from a human donor in good health.

DNA for the CDR3: TGTGCCAGCTCACCGGGACAGCAACCCTACGAGCAGTACTTC. This sequence encodes CASSPGQQPYEQYF. The chain couples TRBV18 to TRBJ2-7, with 7 nucleotides matching TRBD1. The CDR3 spans 14 residues. Germline CDR1 reads KGHSH; CDR2 reads LQKENI. V dropped 3 bases and J dropped 2; count of bases not matched to a gene: 4.

The chain carries TRBV6-1 and TRBJ2-3; D not resolved. From germline, CDR1 is MNHNS and CDR2 SASEGT. The CDR3 spans 16 residues. V gave up 2 bases and J gave up 2 bases, with 14 bases separating them. The CDR3 spells CASSELTEEDTDTQYF. The CDR3 nucleotides are TGTGCCAGCAGTGAATTGACGGAAGAAGACACAGATACGCAGTATTTT.

The chain recombines TRBV28 with TRBJ2-2; 14 bases match TRBD2. Germline CDR1 and CDR2: MDHEN and SYDVKM. The length of the CDR3 is 21 residues. V lost 10 bases to trimming and J lost 6 bases; unmatched junction nucleotides: 25. The CDR3 sequence: CATYFNKEGTSGGTPPGELFF. In nucleotides, the CDR3 is TGTGCCACCTATTTCAACAAAGAGGGGACTAGCGGGGGAACCCCTCCCGGGGAGCTGTTTTTT.

The chain carries TRBV4-1 and TRBJ2-7, with 12 bases identical to TRBD2. There are 17 residues in the CDR3. Germline V gene lookup returns CDR1 MGHRA and CDR2 YSYEKL. V lost 5 bases, J lost 0 bases, and 8 bases stayed unmatched. CDR3 loop: CASSNPSTSGSSYEQYF. For the CDR3, the DNA is TGCGCCAGCAGCAACCCTTCGACTAGCGGGAGCTCCTACGAGCAGTACTTC.

CDR3 in DNA: TGCGCCAGCAGCCATCCCAAGAAGCCCGGGGCAGGCACCGGGGAGCTGTTTTTT. It yields the protein CASSHPKKPGAGTGELFF. The chain is built from TRBV4-1 and TRBJ2-2; perhaps D is TRBD1 or TRBD2 (5 bases each). This CDR3 contains 18 residues. Germline CDR1 is MGHRA and CDR2 is YSYEKL. Trimming removed 3 bases at V and 4 bases at J, with 21 bases between.

The V and J genes are TRBV19 and TRBJ2-7; D remains ambiguous. Per the germline V gene, CDR1 is LNHDA and CDR2 is SQIVND (reference sequence). Trimming removed 4 bases from V and 3 bases from J, with 7 bases in between. The CDR3 is 12 residues long. The CDR3 spells CASSTGIYEQYF. In DNA form, the CDR3 reads TGTGCCAGTAGTACTGGTATCTACGAGCAGTACTTC.

This clone was observed once. The chain employs TRBV14 and TRBJ1-1; 10 bases are a match to TRBD1. From germline, CDR1 is SGHDN and CDR2 FVKESK. This CDR3 region has 16 residues. V shed 4 bases, J shed 4 bases, and the junction held 9 bases outside the gene matches. The CDR3 loop reads CASSPLTGGRGTEAFF. In nucleotides, the CDR3 is TGTGCCAGCAGCCCGTTGACAGGGGGCAGAGGCACTGAAGCTTTCTTT.

The J gene is TRBJ2-7, the V gene TRBV10-1; 8 nucleotides match TRBD2. Losses at the gene ends were 5 bases for V and 2 bases for J; bases not matched to a gene: 5. CDR1 and CDR2 (germline): WNHNN, SYGVQD (reference sequence). The CDR3 covers 14 residues. The CDR3: CASSFSGTAYEQYF. The CDR3 DNA is TGCGCCAGCAGTTTTAGCGGGACGGCCTACGAGCAGTACTTC.

This clone was detected once. The rearrangement joins TRBV6-4 to TRBJ1-1; 8 bases fit TRBD1. The CDR3 consists of 15 residues. V shed 6 bases, J shed 11 bases, and the junction held 17 bases outside the gene matches. Germline loops: CDR1 MRHNA, CDR2 SNTAGT. The CDR3, as DNA: TGTGCCAGCAGATCCTCAGGGGGCTCTTATCAATTGGCTTTCTTT. Its translation: CASRSSGGSYQLAFF.